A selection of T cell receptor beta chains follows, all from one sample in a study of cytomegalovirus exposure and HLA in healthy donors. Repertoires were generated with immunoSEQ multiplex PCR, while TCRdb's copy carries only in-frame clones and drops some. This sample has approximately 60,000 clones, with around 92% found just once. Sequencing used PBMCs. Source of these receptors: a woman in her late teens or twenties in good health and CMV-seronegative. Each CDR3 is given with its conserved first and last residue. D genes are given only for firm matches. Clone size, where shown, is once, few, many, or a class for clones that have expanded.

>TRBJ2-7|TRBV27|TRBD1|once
TGTGCCAGCAGTCCAAGGACAGGGGCGAAAGTCTACGAGCAGTACTTC
CASSPRTGAKVYEQYF
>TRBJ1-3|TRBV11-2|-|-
TGTGCCAGCAGCGAAACACAGGGAAACACCATATATTTT
CASSETQGNTIYF
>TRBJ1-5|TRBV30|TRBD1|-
TGTGCCTGGAGTGAAAGGACAGGGGGCTCCGTTAGCAATCAGCCCCAGCATTTT
CAWSERTGGSVSNQPQHF
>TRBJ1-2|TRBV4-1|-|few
TGCGCCAGCAGCCTTACGAGACAGAATTATGGCTACACCTTC
CASSLTRQNYGYTF
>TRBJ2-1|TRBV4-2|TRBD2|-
TGTGCCAGCAGCCAAGGGACCTTAGCGGGGGGGCCGTTCAATGAGCAGTTCTTC
CASSQGTLAGGPFNEQFF
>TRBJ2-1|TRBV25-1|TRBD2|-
TGTGCCAGCAGTGAATATAAAGCGGGAGGGCCGGGCGAGCAGTTCTTC
CASSEYKAGGPGEQFF
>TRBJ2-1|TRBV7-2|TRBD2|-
TGTGCCAGCAGCGGATTAGCGGGAGGTGGTAATGAGCAGTTCTTC
CASSGLAGGGNEQFF
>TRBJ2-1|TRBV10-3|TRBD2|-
TGTGCCATCAGTGAGTCTTCAGGGACTAGCGTCTCACGGCAGTTCTTC
CAISESSGTSVSRQFF
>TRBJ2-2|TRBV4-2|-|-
TGTGCCAGCAGCCAAGGAGGTAGTGAAGCTAACACCGGGGAGCTGTTTTTT
CASSQGGSEANTGELFF
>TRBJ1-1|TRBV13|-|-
TGTGCCAGCGAGAAACTGGAAACAGGGCTAATGAACACTGAAGCTTTCTTT
CASEKLETGLMNTEAFF
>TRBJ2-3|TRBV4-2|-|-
TGTGCCAGCAGCGATGAGCTCCGAGATACGCAGTATTTT
CASSDELRDTQYF
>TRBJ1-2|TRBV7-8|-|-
TGTGCCAGCAGCCCTCACAGGGTAGCTAACTATGGCTACACCTTC
CASSPHRVANYGYTF
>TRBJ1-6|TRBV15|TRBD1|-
TGTGCCACCAGTTGGACAGGCCATAGCTCCTATAATTCACCCCTCCACTTT
CATSWTGHSSYNSPLHF
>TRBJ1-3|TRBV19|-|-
TGTGCCAGTAGTGCTTCACAGGGCTCTGGAAACACCATATATTTT
CASSASQGSGNTIYF
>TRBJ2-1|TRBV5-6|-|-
TGTGCCAGCAGCGGCCCGGTGGGCGATGAGCAGTTCTTC
CASSGPVGDEQFF
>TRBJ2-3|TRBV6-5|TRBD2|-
TGTGCCAGCAGTGCCACTAGCGGAGGTACGCAGTATTTT
CASSATSGGTQYF
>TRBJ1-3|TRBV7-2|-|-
TGTGCCAGCAGCTTAGGTTACTCTGGAAACACCATATATTTT
CASSLGYSGNTIYF
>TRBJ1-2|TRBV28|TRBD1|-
TGTGCCAGCACATCCCCAGGGGGCGCATTCGGCTACACCTTC
CASTSPGGAFGYTF
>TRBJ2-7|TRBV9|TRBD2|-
TGTGCCAGCAGCCCGGGAGGCTTGAGCTGGTACGAGCAGTACTTC
CASSPGGLSWYEQYF
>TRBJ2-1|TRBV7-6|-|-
TGTGCCAGCAGCTCTCCGGGACTCCAGGGCAATGAGCAGTTCTTC
CASSSPGLQGNEQFF
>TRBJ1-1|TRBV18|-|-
TGTGCCAGCTCACCCCTGGGACACCTGAACACTGAAGCTTTCTTT
CASSPLGHLNTEAFF
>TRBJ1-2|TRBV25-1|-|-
TGTGCCAGCAGTCCTGGGGGAGGTGAGGGCTATGGCTACACCTTC
CASSPGGGEGYGYTF
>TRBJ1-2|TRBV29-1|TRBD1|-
TGCAGCGTCGCCGCCTGGGGACAGGGGAATTGGAACTATGGCTACACCTTC
CSVAAWGQGNWNYGYTF
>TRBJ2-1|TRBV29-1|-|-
TGCAGCGTTGGCGAGAGCTCCTACAATGAGCAGTTCTTC
CSVGESSYNEQFF
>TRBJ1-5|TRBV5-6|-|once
TGTGCCAGCAGCTTGACGGGAGCCCCCAATCAGCCCCAGCATTTT
CASSLTGAPNQPQHF
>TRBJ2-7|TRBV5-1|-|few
TGCGCCAGCAGCTTGTTGGAACAGTACGACGAGCAGTACTTC
CASSLLEQYDEQYF
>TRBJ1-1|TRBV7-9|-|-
TGTGCCAGCAGCTCCTTTTTCGGGGATCGTGCTTTCTTT
CASSSFFGDRAFF
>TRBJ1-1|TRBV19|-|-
TGTGCCAGTAGTATAGGTCTCCTACCTGAAGCTTTCTTT
CASSIGLLPEAFF
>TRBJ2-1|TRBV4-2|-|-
TGTGCCAGCAGCCAAGGGTACGGGGATTACAATGAGCAGTTCTTC
CASSQGYGDYNEQFF
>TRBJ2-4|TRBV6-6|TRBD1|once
TGTGCCAGCAGTTCGGGACAGGGGGCCAAAAACATTCAGTACTTC
CASSSGQGAKNIQYF
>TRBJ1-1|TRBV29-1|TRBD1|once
TGCAGCGGGGACAGGGACACTGAAGCTTTCTTT
CSGDRDTEAFF
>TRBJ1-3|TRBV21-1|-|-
TGTGCCCCGACAGGGCCCTTCTCTGGAAACACCATATATTTT
CAPTGPFSGNTIYF
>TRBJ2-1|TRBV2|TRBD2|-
TGTGCCAGCAGGGAGCGGGAGGGCCGAAATGAGCAGTTCTTC
CASREREGRNEQFF
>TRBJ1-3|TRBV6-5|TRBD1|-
TGTGCCAGCAGTTTCCAGGGGGCCGGAAACACCATATATTTT
CASSFQGAGNTIYF
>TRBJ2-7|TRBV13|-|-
TGTGCCAGCAGCCTCCGAGGTAAGGACGAGCAGTACTTC
CASSLRGKDEQYF
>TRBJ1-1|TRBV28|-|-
TGTGCCAGCAGACCCCTAGGCATGAACACTGAAGCTTTCTTT
CASRPLGMNTEAFF
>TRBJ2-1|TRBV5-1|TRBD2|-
TGCGCCAGCAGCTTGAGGGCTAGCGGGGTTTACAATGAGCAGTTCTTC
CASSLRASGVYNEQFF
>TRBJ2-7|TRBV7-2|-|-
TGTGCCAGCAGCTCTCGACTCTATCTCTCCTACGAGCAGTACTTC
CASSSRLYLSYEQYF
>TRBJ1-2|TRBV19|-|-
TGTGCCAGTAGTATTGCCGCAGCGAACTATGGCTACACCTTC
CASSIAAANYGYTF
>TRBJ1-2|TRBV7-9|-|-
TGTGCCAGCAGCTTAGGGTTCTCAGGAGGTGGCTACACCTTC
CASSLGFSGGGYTF
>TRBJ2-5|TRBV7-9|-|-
TGTGCCAGCAGCTTGCCCCAGGCGGAGACCCAGTACTTC
CASSLPQAETQYF